Listed here are 3 T cell receptor beta chains from one sample, sequenced in a study of T-cell memory formation after mild COVID-19 (dated by TCRdb to the early 2020s). The protocol used for the library was 5' RACE. These reads were obtained on an Illumina NovaSeq 6000. TCRdb ran its own pipeline on the public reads, namely fastp trimming at Q25 and MiXCR clone calling, and kept in-frame beta chains. Duplicate CDR3 protein sequences are folded into a single record with the most common DNA and genes. The sample table records about 160,000 distinct CDR3 sequences; around 30% of these occur just once. 12% of the sample rests with the top ten. Source material: PBMCs or a T cell subset sorted from them (not recorded which). These receptors were collected from an adult woman who had mild COVID-19 (a few samples of this study predate the infection). The sample titles of this study are shuffled in the database, so cell type and time point are left out; the donor was told from shared clones.

The chain has TRBV6-5 and TRBJ2-1, with D maybe TRBD1 (5 bases). The CDR3 totals 13 residues. Trimming cost V 6 bases and J 2 bases, with 8 bases left between them. Germline V gene sequence: CDR1 MNHEY, CDR2 SVGAGI. The CDR3 nucleotides are TGTGCCAGCAGACAGGCGGCCTACAATGAGCAGTTCTTC. The encoded protein is CASRQAAYNEQFF.

V usage is TRBV20-1 and J usage is TRBJ1-2; D possibly corresponds to TRBD1 (6 bases). V was clipped by 4 bases and J by 4 bases, with 10 bases between them. This CDR3 comprises 12 residues. Germline loops: CDR1 DFQATT, CDR2 SNEGSKA (reference sequence). The chain's CDR3 is CSANAGAYGYTF. Here the CDR3 DNA reads TGCAGTGCTAACGCAGGGGCCTATGGCTACACCTTC.

This clonotype appeared a few times. This chain connects TRBV30 to TRBJ2-2; unclear D gene. Trimming stripped 0 bases from V and 7 bases from J, with 9 bases between. From germline, CDR1 is GTSNPN and CDR2 SVGIG (reference sequence). This CDR3 is built from 13 residues. CDR3 in amino acids: CAWSVGRNGELFF. In DNA, the CDR3 is TGTGCCTGGAGTGTTGGTAGAAACGGGGAGCTGTTTTTT.